This paragraph reports one T cell receptor (beta chain). What it binds is unknown. The entry originates in a study of blood T cells in healthy people across ages. At the level of the study: Template switching picked up about one barcoded beta molecule for each two T cells.

The V and J ends lost 5 bases and 4 bases respectively, with 15 bases between them. From germline, CDR1 is SGHTA and CDR2 FQGNSA. The CDR3 is 15 residues long. A sample-barcoded 5' primer and a J-beta primer mix were used in a second PCR of roughly 6 to 11 cycles. TCRdb reprocessed the 5' RACE reads with MiXCR, giving one entry per CDR3 protein. Seen here are roughly 800,000 distinct CDR3 sequences, nearly 60% observed once, and the top ten hold roughly 22%. Notes on the study in general: More naive CD4+ cells and higher diversity were found in long-lived than in aged donors. The study could not conclusively compare naive and antigen-experienced cells, given its unsorted PBMCs.

Every sample yielded at least 6.5 million isolated PBMCs. The sequence derives from a man aged 25-40 years in good health. Material: blood. The J gene is TRBJ2-1, the V gene TRBV7-2; tentative D call: TRBD2 (6 bases). As DNA, the CDR3 is TGTGCCAGCAGCAAAGCGGGCGGGGATTACAATGAGCAGTTCTTC. Its translation is CASSKAGGDYNEQFF.